One sample yielded the 23 T cell receptor beta chains listed below, sequenced in a study of OX40 agonist ivuxolimab in advanced cancers. Some clones are missing from TCRdb's copy, which holds only in-frame ones; the method was immunoSEQ multiplex PCR. The sample has some 50,000 clones; almost 80% are singletons. This specimen was CD4+ or CD8+ T cells sorted from blood, taken in a trial of the OX40 agonist ivuxolimab. The receptors originated from an adult with an advanced solid tumor such as melanoma, head and neck, liver or kidney cancer.

This clone was seen a few times. The chain joins TRBV4-3 to TRBJ2-2, with D hard to call. The CDR3 sequence is 15 residues long. Germline-derived CDR1 and CDR2 are LGHNA and YSLEER. Trimming removed 1 base at V and 2 bases at J, with 8 bases between. CDR3 in DNA: TGCGCCAGCAGCCAAGCGGTAACAAACACCGGGGAGCTGTTTTTT. Translated, it gives CASSQAVTNTGELFF.

This clone was recorded once. This chain joins TRBV5-1 and TRBJ2-1; 7 nucleotides match TRBD2. The V gene end was trimmed by 2 bases and the J gene end by 0 bases; junction bases not matched to a gene: 2. Germline CDR1 reads SGHRS; CDR2 reads YFSETQ. The CDR3 has 15 residues. The CDR3 reads CASSLLASSYNEQFF. CDR3 coding DNA: TGCGCCAGCAGCTTACTAGCGAGCTCCTACAATGAGCAGTTCTTC.

This clone showed up just once. The chain couples TRBV6-1 to TRBJ2-5; D unclear. The CDR3 totals 14 residues. Germline lookup yields CDR1 MNHNS and CDR2 SASEGT. With 6 bases removed from V and 1 base from J, the gap between germline ends came to 12 bases. CDR3: CASRSQPFQETQYF. For the CDR3, the DNA is TGTGCCAGCAGGTCTCAGCCGTTCCAAGAGACCCAGTACTTC.

The gene calls are TRBV6-5 and TRBJ2-1; 8 bases align to TRBD2. Per germline, CDR1 MNHEY and CDR2 SVGAGI. With V trimmed by 2 bases and J by 9 bases, 6 bases remained unmatched. The CDR3 loop spans 14 amino acids. DNA of the CDR3: TGTGCCAGCAGTTACGAGCGGGAGTTGCGTGAGCAGTTCTTC. Encoded protein: CASSYERELREQFF.

This clone was found a few times. The rearrangement links TRBV2 to TRBJ1-5; D call uncertain. Germline V gene lookup returns CDR1 SNHLY and CDR2 FYNNEI. This CDR3 is built from 13 residues. V gave up 10 bases and J gave up 0 bases, with 10 bases separating them. CDR3 DNA: TGTGCCATCGCGCTGGCTAGCAATCAGCCCCAGCATTTT. Translating it yields CAIALASNQPQHF.

V usage is TRBV28 and J usage is TRBJ2-7; TRBD1 matches 7 bases. The CDR3 length is 16 residues. V lost 3 bases, J lost 0 bases, and 8 bases stayed unmatched. Germline loops: CDR1 MDHEN, CDR2 SYDVKM. The CDR3 region has the DNA TGTGCCAGCAGTTTCTCGTTGACAGGGAGCTCCTACGAGCAGTACTTC. This translates into CASSFSLTGSSYEQYF.

V is TRBV7-9 and J is TRBJ2-7; TRBD2 agrees at 8 bases. V was clipped by 7 bases and J by 8 bases; unmatched bases: 10. This CDR3 has 13 amino acids. Looked up from germline, CDR1 is SEHNR and CDR2 is FQNEAQ (reference sequence). CDR3 amino acids: CASTPGGGWQQYF. CDR3 DNA sequence: TGTGCCAGCACTCCGGGGGGGGGCTGGCAGCAGTACTTC. The full variable domain, its missing parts supplied by reference TRBV7-9 and TRBJ2-7, is DTGVSQNPRHKITKRGQNVTFRCDPISEHNRLYWYRQTLGQGPEFLTYFQNEAQLEKSRLLSDRFSAERPKGSFSTLEIQRTEQGDSAMYLCASTPGGGWQQYFGPGTRLTVT.

The J gene is TRBJ1-2, the V gene TRBV27; unclear D gene. Germline-derived CDR1 and CDR2 are MNHEY and SMNVEV (reference sequence). The CDR3 has 17 amino acids. Trimming left V 2 bases short and J 4 bases short, with 20 bases between. CDR3 protein: CASSLKTSNSRLYGYTF. As DNA, the CDR3 is TGTGCCAGCAGTTTAAAGACATCGAACTCCCGGCTCTATGGCTACACCTTC.

The chain combines TRBV4-3 with TRBJ1-3; 8 bases align to TRBD1. Germline lookup yields CDR1 LGHNA and CDR2 YSLEER. V dropped 3 bases and J dropped 6; count of bases not matched to a gene: 4. The CDR3 runs 14 residues. The CDR3 loop reads CASSQRTGINTIYF. CDR3 nucleotides: TGCGCCAGCAGCCAGAGGACAGGGATAAACACCATATATTTT.

J is TRBJ2-3 and V is TRBV19; TRBD2 aligns across 9 bases. CDR1 is LNHDA, CDR2 SQIVND, per germline (reference sequence). The CDR3 loop spans 17 amino acids. V lost 3 bases, J lost 4 bases, and 11 bases stayed unmatched. The CDR3 nucleotides read TGTGCCAGTAGTATTTCGGGCGGGAGGGGTCGGGCAGATACGCAGTATTTT. This sequence encodes CASSISGGRGRADTQYF.

The chain has TRBV5-4 and TRBJ1-1; tentative D call: TRBD1 (5 bases). Germline CDR1 SGHNT, CDR2 YYREEE (reference sequence). Trimming removed 4 bases from V and 4 bases from J, with 20 bases in between. CDR3 length: 16 amino acids. CDR3 loop: CASSRTRPGVTTEAFF. The DNA for the CDR3 is TGTGCCAGCAGCCGGACGAGGCCGGGGGTGACCACTGAAGCTTTCTTT. The complete variable domain, with remaining parts taken from reference TRBV5-4 and TRBJ1-1, reads ETGVTQSPTHLIKTRGQQVTLRCSSQSGHNTVSWYQQALGQGPQFIFQYYREEENGRGNFPPRFSGLQFPNYSSELNVNALELDDSALYLCASSRTRPGVTTEAFFGQGTRLTVV.

The chain employs TRBV29-1 and TRBJ1-2; D possibly corresponds to TRBD1 (5 bases). In germline, CDR1 is SQVTM, CDR2 ANQGSEA. The CDR3 loop spans 11 amino acids. Trimming shortened V by 6 bases and J by 6 bases, and 11 bases separated the two germline ends. The CDR3 here is CSVGTGDGYTF. In DNA form, the CDR3 reads TGCAGCGTCGGGACCGGCGATGGCTACACCTTC.

This clone was counted a single time. The chain links TRBV30 to TRBJ1-5; TRBD1 matches 9 bases. This CDR3 contains 14 residues. V lost 3 bases and J lost 2; bases outside the gene matches: 2. CDR1 GTSNPN and CDR2 SVGIG come from the germline V gene (reference sequence). CDR3 protein: CAWSRDRGNQPQHF. CDR3 DNA sequence: TGTGCCTGGAGCCGGGACAGGGGCAATCAGCCCCAGCATTTT. Filled out from reference TRBV30 and TRBJ1-5, the complete variable domain reads SQTIHQWPATLVQPVGSPLSLECTVEGTSNPNLYWYRQAAGRGLQLLFYSVGIGQISSEVPQNLSASRPQDRQFILSSKKLLLSDSGFYLCAWSRDRGNQPQHFGDGTRLSIL.

This sequence joins TRBV7-2 and TRBJ1-2; tentatively, D is TRBD1 (5 bases). This CDR3 is 13 amino acids long. Germline CDR1 and CDR2: SGHTA and FQGNSA. V lost 6 bases and J 3 bases, leaving 11 bases between the germline ends. CDR3 region: CASRPGSDYGYTF. CDR3 DNA: TGTGCCAGCAGGCCAGGGTCAGACTATGGCTACACCTTC.

This chain links TRBV30 with TRBJ1-1; D is perhaps TRBD1 (6 bases). This CDR3 comprises 14 residues. V was shortened by 3 bases and J by 1 base, with 12 bases between the two germline ends. The V gene's germline CDR1 is GTSNPN and CDR2 SVGIG (reference sequence). CDR3 DNA sequence: TGTGCCTGGAGCAAAACAGGGCGGAACACTGAAGCTTTCTTT. Its translation is CAWSKTGRNTEAFF.

V usage is TRBV11-2 and J usage is TRBJ1-2; no clear D gene. Germline V gives CDR1 SGHAT, CDR2 FQNNGV. This CDR3 region has 12 residues. V lost 1 base to trimming and J lost 8 bases, with 8 bases between them. CDR3 region: CASSLGLRGYTF. The CDR3 DNA follows: TGTGCCAGCAGCTTAGGGCTGAGGGGCTACACCTTC.

CDR3 DNA: TGTGCCAGCAGCCGACGGAATTCACCCCTCCACTTT. Translating gives CASSRRNSPLHF. V and J are TRBV6-1 and TRBJ1-6; D gene uncertain. The CDR3 runs 12 residues. Trimming pared 6 bases from V and 7 bases from J, leaving 7 bases between. Germline V gene lookup returns CDR1 MNHNS and CDR2 SASEGT.

The rearrangement joins TRBV7-9 to TRBJ2-3, with TRBD2 as a possible D gene (5 bases). Between the trimmed V and J ends, which lost 9 bases and 0 bases, there was a span of 13 bases. CDR1 SEHNR and CDR2 FQNEAQ come from the germline V gene (reference sequence). This CDR3 spans 14 amino acids. Here the CDR3 DNA reads TGTGCCAGTAGCGCCTCAGGAAGCACAGATACGCAGTATTTT. It translates to CASSASGSTDTQYF. Full variable domain (rest looked up from reference TRBV7-9 and TRBJ2-3): DTGVSQNPRHKITKRGQNVTFRCDPISEHNRLYWYRQTLGQGPEFLTYFQNEAQLEKSRLLSDRFSAERPKGSFSTLEIQRTEQGDSAMYLCASSASGSTDTQYFGPGTRLTVL.

A few counts support this clone. The V and J genes are TRBV10-2 and TRBJ1-1; 8 positions agree with TRBD1. Unmatched junction bases numbered 10, after V lost 5 bases and J lost 5 bases. Germline CDR1 WSHSY, CDR2 SAAADI. This CDR3 comprises 15 residues. This CDR3 is CASSSGGGRGTEAFF. The CDR3, as DNA: TGCGCCAGCAGTTCAGGGGGCGGACGAGGGACTGAAGCTTTCTTT.

The V and J genes are TRBV5-1 and TRBJ2-1; D gene ambiguous. The CDR3 loop spans 13 amino acids. CDR1 is SGHRS and CDR2 is YFSETQ in the germline V gene. V was trimmed by 0 bases and J by 9 bases, leaving 10 bases between them. The CDR3, as DNA: TGCGCCAGCAGCTTGGAAGTGGCTATTGAGCAGTTCTTC. It yields the protein CASSLEVAIEQFF.

The rearrangement links TRBV11-2 to TRBJ2-5, with TRBD1 matching 10 bases. Per the germline V gene, CDR1 is SGHAT and CDR2 is FQNNGV. The CDR3 consists of 16 residues. V was clipped by 1 base and J by 3 bases; unmatched bases: 5. The CDR3 DNA is TGTGCCAGCAGCTTAGCTGGGACAGGGGTCAAAGAGACCCAGTACTTC. Translated, it gives CASSLAGTGVKETQYF.

The V and J genes are TRBV5-1 and TRBJ1-4, with a tentative D call TRBD1 (6 bases). Trimming shortened V by 5 bases and J by 3 bases, and 14 bases separated the two germline ends. There are 15 residues in the CDR3. CDR1 is SGHRS, CDR2 YFSETQ, per germline. This CDR3 reads CASSSGTQSNEKLFF. CDR3 nucleotides: TGCGCCAGCAGTTCTGGGACACAATCTAATGAAAAACTGTTTTTT.

This clone ranks as medium-sized. One end of the junction varies from germline; a read error may be responsible. This chain links TRBV18 with TRBJ1-4; no reliable D call. Germline values: CDR1 KGHSH, CDR2 LQKENI. This CDR3 has 14 residues. The chain's CDR3 is CASSPQLNNEKLFF. CDR3 nucleotides: TGTGCCAGCTCTCCACAGCTCAATAATGAAAAACTGTTTTTT.